These T cell receptor beta chains were read from a single sample in a study of blood T cell repertoires in COVID-19. Assay: immunoSEQ multiplex PCR; the TCRdb copy retains only in-frame clones and omits some. The sample contains 650,000 to 800,000 clones, 85% to 90% of which appear only once. Input material: peripheral blood. Receptors originate from a woman aged 18-29 years with acute or convalescent COVID-19. CDR3s include the opening cysteine and the closing phenylalanine or tryptophan. The order of the fields is V gene, clone size, J gene, D gene, CDR3 protein, CDR3 DNA. D genes are given only for firm matches. For some rows the clone size is stated as once, few or many, or as a class when expanded; others skip it.

TRBV15,.,TRBJ2-2,.,CATSGLASTQSLFF,TGTGCCACCAGCGGACTGGCCTCGACCCAAAGCTTGTTTTTT
TRBV5-1,once,TRBJ1-2,TRBD1,CASSQTGSQNYGYTF,TGCGCCAGCAGCCAGACAGGGTCCCAAAACTATGGCTACACCTTC
TRBV5-1,.,TRBJ2-3,TRBD1,CASSLQGTDTQYF,TGCGCCAGCAGCCTACAGGGGACAGATACGCAGTATTTT
TRBV4-2,.,TRBJ2-7,.,CASSIHQASYEQYF,TGTGCCAGCAGCATTCACCAAGCCTCCTACGAGCAGTACTTC
TRBV5-1,.,TRBJ2-3,.,CASSSGELINTDTQYF,TGCGCCAGCAGTTCAGGGGAGCTGATAAACACAGATACGCAGTATTTT
TRBV25-1,.,TRBJ1-4,TRBD1,CASSITGDLATNEKLFF,TGTGCCAGCAGCATCACAGGGGACCTTGCAACTAATGAAAAACTGTTTTTT
TRBV6-5,once,TRBJ2-7,.,CASSRGGGEQYF,TGTGCCAGCAGTAGGGGGGGTGGCGAGCAGTACTTC
TRBV28,once,TRBJ2-3,TRBD1,CASSPLTGGTDTQYF,TGTGCCAGCAGTCCATTGACAGGGGGCACAGATACGCAGTATTTT
TRBV5-1,.,TRBJ1-1,.,CASSLDSRRQNTEAFF,TGCGCCAGCAGCTTGGATTCGCGCAGGCAGAACACTGAAGCTTTCTTT
TRBV7-9,.,TRBJ2-7,.,CASTPPGEREQYF,TGTGCCAGCACCCCCCCTGGGGAGAGGGAGCAGTACTTC
TRBV7-6,.,TRBJ1-4,.,CASSLQSGEKLFF,TGTGCCAGCAGCCTTCAGAGCGGAGAAAAACTGTTTTTT
TRBV9,.,TRBJ1-4,.,CASSVGTGNEKLFF,TGTGCCAGCAGCGTAGGGACTGGTAATGAAAAACTGTTTTTT
TRBV10-3,.,TRBJ1-6,.,CAISVGSGSPLHF,TGTGCCATCAGTGTGGGGAGCGGTTCACCCCTCCACTTT
TRBV6-2/TRBV6-3,.,TRBJ2-2,.,CASSVDSPGELFF,TGTGCCAGCAGCGTCGACTCGCCCGGGGAGCTGTTTTTT
TRBV2,.,TRBJ1-4,.,CASSETRQPNEKLFF,TGTGCCAGCAGTGAAACGAGACAGCCTAATGAAAAACTGTTTTTT
TRBV7-9,.,TRBJ1-4,TRBD1,CASSLGQLNEKLFF,TGTGCCAGCAGCCTGGGACAGCTTAATGAAAAACTGTTTTTT